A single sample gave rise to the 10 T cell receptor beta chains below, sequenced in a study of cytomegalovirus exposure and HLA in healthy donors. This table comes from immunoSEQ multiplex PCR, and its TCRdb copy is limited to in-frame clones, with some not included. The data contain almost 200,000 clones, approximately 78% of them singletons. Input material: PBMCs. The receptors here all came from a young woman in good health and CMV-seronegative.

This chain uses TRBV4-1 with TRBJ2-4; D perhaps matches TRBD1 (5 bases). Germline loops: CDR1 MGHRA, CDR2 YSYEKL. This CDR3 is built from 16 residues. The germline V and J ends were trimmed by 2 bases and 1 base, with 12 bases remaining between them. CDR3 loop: CASSQRGGPAKNIQYF. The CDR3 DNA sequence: TGCGCCAGCAGCCAAAGGGGCGGACCGGCCAAAAACATTCAGTACTTC.

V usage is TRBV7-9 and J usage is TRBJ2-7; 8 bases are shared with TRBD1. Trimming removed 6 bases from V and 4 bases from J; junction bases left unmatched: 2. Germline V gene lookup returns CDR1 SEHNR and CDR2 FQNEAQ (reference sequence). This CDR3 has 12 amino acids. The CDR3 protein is CASSRQGYEQYF. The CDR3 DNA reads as TGTGCCAGCAGTCGACAGGGGTACGAGCAGTACTTC.

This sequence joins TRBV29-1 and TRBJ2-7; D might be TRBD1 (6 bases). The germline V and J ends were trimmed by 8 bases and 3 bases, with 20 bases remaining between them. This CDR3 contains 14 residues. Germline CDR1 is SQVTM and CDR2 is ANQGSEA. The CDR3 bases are TGCAGCTTCCTTTGGGGCAGGGGAGACTACGAGCAGTACTTC. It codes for CSFLWGRGDYEQYF.

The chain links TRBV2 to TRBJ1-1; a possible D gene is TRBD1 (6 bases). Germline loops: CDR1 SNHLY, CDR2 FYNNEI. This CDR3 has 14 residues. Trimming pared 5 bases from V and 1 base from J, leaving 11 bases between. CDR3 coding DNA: TGTGCCAGCAGTTCCTCGGGACAGAACACTGAAGCTTTCTTT. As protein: CASSSSGQNTEAFF.

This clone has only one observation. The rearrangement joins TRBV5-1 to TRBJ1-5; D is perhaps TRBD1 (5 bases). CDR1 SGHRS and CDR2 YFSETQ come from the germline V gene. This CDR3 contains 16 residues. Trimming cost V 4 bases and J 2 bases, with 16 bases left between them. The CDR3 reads CASSLSGGLGNQPQHF. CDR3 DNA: TGCGCCAGCAGCCTCTCGGGGGGTTTAGGCAATCAGCCCCAGCATTTT.

The CDR3 loop reads CAWRRQGGVTEAFF. CDR3 nucleotide sequence: TGTGCCTGGAGGCGACAGGGTGGGGTCACTGAAGCTTTCTTT. The genes are TRBV30 and TRBJ1-1; 7 nucleotides align to TRBD1. J lost 4 bases, V lost 3 bases, and 8 bases had no gene match. Germline CDR1 and CDR2: GTSNPN and SVGIG (reference sequence). The CDR3 length is 14 residues.

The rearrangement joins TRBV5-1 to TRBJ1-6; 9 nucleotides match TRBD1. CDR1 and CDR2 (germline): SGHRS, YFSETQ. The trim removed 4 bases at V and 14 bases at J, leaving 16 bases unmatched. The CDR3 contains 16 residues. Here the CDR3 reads CASSLEVPGQGLTLHF. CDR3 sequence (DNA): TGCGCCAGCAGCCTGGAGGTCCCGGGACAGGGTTTAACCCTCCACTTT. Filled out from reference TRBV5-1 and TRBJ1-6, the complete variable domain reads KAGVTQTPRYLIKTRGQQVTLSCSPISGHRSVSWYQQTPGQGLQFLFEYFSETQRNKGNFPGRFSGRQFSNSRSEMNVSTLELGDSALYLCASSLEVPGQGLTLHFGNGTRLTVT.

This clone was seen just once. The CDR3 region is CAGDLTSARGEQYF. Here the CDR3 DNA reads TGTGCCGGCGACCTGACTAGCGCGCGGGGGGAGCAGTACTTC. The chain couples TRBV30 to TRBJ2-7; TRBD2 matches 8 bases. From germline, CDR1 is GTSNPN and CDR2 SVGIG (reference sequence). With 8 bases clipped from V and 7 bases from J, the junction kept 16 bases outside the gene matches. The CDR3 length is 14 residues.

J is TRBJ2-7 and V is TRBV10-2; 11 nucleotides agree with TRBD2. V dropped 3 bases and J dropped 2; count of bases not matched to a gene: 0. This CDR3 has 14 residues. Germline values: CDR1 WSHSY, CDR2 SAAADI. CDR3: CASSELAGAYEQYF. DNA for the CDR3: TGCGCCAGCAGTGAACTAGCGGGAGCCTACGAGCAGTACTTC.

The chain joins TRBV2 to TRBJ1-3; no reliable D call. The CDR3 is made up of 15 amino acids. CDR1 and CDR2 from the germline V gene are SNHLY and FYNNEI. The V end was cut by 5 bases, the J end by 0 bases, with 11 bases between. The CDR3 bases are TGTGCCAGCAGTTCGTCCGGGAACTCTGGAAACACCATATATTTT. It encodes CASSSSGNSGNTIYF.